This TCR beta chain was profiled in a study of T cells in Graves' hyperthyroidism and ophthalmopathy. Study-wide findings and caveats: Blood shared most expanded thyroid clonotypes above 0.001.

Participants, patients aged 18 to 65, had newly diagnosed hyperthyroidism with a duration under 2 months. A patient was excluded if there was uncontrolled infection, other autoimmune disease, pregnancy or lactation. Over 9 ml of fresh peripheral blood supplied the PBMCs. Regions amplified from RNA transcripts were the TCR beta CDR3 regions. In the first-round RT-PCR of the TCR CDR3, the HTBI primer set was used. TCRdb fed the multiplex PCR reads into MiXCR, producing one record per CDR3 protein. The sample includes 75,000 to 100,000 distinct CDR3 sequences, around 50% seen only once; the top ten take 27%. Remarks on this clonotype: Its target is not known.

The CDR3 length is 16 residues. J was trimmed by 1 base and V by 3 bases; bases with no gene match: 6. The germline CDR1 and CDR2 sequences are ENHRY and SYGVKD. The chain is built from TRBV10-3 and TRBJ1-3; TRBD1 matches at 7 bases. This TCR derives from a woman in her 40s with Graves' hyperthyroidism. The material sequenced was blood. CDR3: CAISESGGRSGNTIYF. For the CDR3, the DNA is TGTGCCATCAGTGAATCAGGGGGAAGGTCTGGAAACACCATATATTTT.